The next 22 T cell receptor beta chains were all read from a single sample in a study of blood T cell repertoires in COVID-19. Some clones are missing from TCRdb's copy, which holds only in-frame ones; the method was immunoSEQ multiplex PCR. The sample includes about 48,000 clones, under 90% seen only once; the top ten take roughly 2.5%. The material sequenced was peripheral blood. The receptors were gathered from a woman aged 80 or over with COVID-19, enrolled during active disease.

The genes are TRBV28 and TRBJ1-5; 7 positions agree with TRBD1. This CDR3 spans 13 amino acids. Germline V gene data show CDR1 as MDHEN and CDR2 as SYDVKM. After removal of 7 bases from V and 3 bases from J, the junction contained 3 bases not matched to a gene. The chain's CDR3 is CASIGQVNQPQHF. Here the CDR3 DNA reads TGTGCCAGCATTGGACAGGTCAATCAGCCCCAGCATTTT.

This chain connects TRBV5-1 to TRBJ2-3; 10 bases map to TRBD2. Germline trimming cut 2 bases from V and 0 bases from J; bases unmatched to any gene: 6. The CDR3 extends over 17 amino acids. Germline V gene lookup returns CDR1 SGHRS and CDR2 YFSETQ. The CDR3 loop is CASSLVAGGGSTDTQYF. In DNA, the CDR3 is TGCGCCAGCAGCTTAGTAGCGGGAGGAGGGAGCACAGATACGCAGTATTTT.

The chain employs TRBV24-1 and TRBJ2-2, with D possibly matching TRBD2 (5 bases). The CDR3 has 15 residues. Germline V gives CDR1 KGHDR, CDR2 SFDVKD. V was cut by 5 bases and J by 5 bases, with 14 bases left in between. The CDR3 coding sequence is TGTGCCACCAGTGCCGACGGGATTCCAACCGGGGAGCTGTTTTTT. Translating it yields CATSADGIPTGELFF.

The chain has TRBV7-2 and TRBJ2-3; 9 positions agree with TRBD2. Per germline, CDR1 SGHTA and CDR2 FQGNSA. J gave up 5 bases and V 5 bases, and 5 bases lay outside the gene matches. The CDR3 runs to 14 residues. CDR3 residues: CASSLLAGRDTQYF. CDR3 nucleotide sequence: TGTGCCAGCAGCCTGCTAGCGGGACGAGATACGCAGTATTTT.

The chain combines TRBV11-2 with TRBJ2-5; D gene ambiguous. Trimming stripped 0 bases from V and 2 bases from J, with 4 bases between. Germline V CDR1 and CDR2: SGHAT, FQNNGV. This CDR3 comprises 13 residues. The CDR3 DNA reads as TGTGCCAGCAGCTTAGATCCTCAAGAGACCCAGTACTTC. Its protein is CASSLDPQETQYF.

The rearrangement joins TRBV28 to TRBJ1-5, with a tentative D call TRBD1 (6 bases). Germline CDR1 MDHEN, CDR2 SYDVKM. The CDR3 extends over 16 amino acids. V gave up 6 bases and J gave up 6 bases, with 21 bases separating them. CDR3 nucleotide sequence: TGTGCCAGCAGACAGGTGGACAGTCGTGGGGGTCAGCCCCAGCATTTT. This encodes CASRQVDSRGGQPQHF.

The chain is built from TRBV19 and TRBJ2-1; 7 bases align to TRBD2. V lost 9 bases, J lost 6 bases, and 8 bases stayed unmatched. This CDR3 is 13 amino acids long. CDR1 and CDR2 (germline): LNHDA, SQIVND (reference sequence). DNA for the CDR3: TGTGCCAGCCAAGCGGGACTCTCCAATGAGCAGTTCTTC. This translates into CASQAGLSNEQFF.

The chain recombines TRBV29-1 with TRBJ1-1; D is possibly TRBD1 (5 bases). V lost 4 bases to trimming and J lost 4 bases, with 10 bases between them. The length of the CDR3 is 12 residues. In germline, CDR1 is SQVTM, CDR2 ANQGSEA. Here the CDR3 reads CSVVRVSTEAFF. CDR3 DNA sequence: TGCAGCGTTGTCAGGGTATCCACTGAAGCTTTCTTT.

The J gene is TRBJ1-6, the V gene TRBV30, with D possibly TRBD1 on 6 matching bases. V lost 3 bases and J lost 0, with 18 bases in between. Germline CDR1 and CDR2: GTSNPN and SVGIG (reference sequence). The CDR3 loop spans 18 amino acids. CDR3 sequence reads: CAWSREGGRGSYNSPLHF. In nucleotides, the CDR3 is TGTGCCTGGAGCCGAGAGGGGGGGAGGGGCTCCTATAATTCACCCCTCCACTTT. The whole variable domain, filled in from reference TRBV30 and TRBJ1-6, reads SQTIHQWPATLVQPVGSPLSLECTVEGTSNPNLYWYRQAAGRGLQLLFYSVGIGQISSEVPQNLSASRPQDRQFILSSKKLLLSDSGFYLCAWSREGGRGSYNSPLHFGNGTRLTVT.

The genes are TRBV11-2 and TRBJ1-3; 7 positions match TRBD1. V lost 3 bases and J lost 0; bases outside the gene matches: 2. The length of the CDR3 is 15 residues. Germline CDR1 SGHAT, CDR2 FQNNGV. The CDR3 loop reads CASSLGQYSGNTIYF. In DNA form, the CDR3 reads TGTGCCAGCAGCTTGGGACAGTACTCTGGAAACACCATATATTTT.

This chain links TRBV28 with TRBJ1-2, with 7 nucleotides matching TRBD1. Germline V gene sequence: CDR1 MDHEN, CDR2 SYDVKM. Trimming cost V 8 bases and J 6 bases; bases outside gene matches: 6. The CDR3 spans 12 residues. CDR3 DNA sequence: TGTGCCAGCCAACAGGGGCGCAATGGCTACACCTTC. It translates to CASQQGRNGYTF.

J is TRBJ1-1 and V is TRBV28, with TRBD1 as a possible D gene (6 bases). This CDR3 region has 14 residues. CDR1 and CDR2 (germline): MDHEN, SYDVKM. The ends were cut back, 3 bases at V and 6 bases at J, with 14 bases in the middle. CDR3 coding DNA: TGTGCCAGCAGTTTGGGCAGGGGTGCGTCTGAAGCTTTCTTT. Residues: CASSLGRGASEAFF.

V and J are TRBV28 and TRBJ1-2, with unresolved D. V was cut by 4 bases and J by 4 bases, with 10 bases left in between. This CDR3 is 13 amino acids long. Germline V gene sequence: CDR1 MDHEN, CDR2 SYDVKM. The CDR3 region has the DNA TGTGCCAGCAGTTCCACAGCCTCCTATGGCTACACCTTC. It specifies CASSSTASYGYTF.

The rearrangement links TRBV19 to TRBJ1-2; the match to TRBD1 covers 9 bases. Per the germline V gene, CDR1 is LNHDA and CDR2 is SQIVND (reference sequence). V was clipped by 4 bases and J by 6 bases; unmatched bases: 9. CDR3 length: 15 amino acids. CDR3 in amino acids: CASSKTGQGLDGYTF. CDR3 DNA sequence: TGTGCCAGTAGTAAGACTGGACAGGGGTTGGATGGCTACACCTTC.

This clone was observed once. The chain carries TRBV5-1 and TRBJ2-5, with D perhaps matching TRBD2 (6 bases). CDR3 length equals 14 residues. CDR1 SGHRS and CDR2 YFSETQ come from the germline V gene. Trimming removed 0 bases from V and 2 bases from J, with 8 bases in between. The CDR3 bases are TGCGCCAGCAGCTTGGCGGCGGGACAAGAGACCCAGTACTTC. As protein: CASSLAAGQETQYF.

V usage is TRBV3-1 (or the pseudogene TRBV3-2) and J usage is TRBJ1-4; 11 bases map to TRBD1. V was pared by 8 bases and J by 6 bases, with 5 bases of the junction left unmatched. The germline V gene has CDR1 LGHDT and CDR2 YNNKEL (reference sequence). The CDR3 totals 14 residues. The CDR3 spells CASRAGQGDEKLFF. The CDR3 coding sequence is TGTGCCAGCCGCGCGGGACAGGGGGATGAAAAACTGTTTTTT.

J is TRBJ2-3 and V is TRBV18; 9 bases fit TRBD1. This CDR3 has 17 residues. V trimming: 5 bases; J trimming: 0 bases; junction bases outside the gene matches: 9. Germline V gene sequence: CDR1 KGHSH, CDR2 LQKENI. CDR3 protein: CASSTTGTGTSTDTQYF. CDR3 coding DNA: TGTGCCAGCTCAACCACTGGGACAGGGACCAGCACAGATACGCAGTATTTT.

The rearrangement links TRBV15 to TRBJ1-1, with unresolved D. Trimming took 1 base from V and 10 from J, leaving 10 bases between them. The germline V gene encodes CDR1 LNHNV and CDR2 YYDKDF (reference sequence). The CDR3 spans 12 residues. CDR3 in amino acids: CATSRGPGRAFF. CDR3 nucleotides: TGTGCCACCAGCAGAGGTCCGGGGAGAGCTTTCTTT. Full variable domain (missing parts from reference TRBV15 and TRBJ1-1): DAMVIQNPRYQVTQFGKPVTLSCSQTLNHNVMYWYQQKSSQAPKLLFHYYDKDFNNEADTPDNFQSRRPNTSFCFLDIRSPGLGDTAMYLCATSRGPGRAFFGQGTRLTVV.

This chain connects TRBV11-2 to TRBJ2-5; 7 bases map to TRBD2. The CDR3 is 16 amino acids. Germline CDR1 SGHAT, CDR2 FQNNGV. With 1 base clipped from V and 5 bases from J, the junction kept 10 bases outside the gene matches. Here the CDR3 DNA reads TGTGCCAGCAGCTTAGTAATGGGGGGGGGTCAGGAGACCCAGTACTTC. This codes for CASSLVMGGGQETQYF.

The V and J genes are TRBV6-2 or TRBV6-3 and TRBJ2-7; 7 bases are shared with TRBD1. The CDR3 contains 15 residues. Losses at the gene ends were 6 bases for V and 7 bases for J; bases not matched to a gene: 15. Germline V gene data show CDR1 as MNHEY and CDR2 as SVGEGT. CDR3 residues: CASSHPRQGPGEQYF. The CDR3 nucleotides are TGTGCCAGCAGCCACCCGAGACAGGGTCCGGGGGAGCAGTACTTC.

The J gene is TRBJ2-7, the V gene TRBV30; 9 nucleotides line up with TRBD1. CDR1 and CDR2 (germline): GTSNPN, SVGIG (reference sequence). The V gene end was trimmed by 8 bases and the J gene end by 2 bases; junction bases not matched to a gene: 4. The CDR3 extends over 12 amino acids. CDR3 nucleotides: TGTGCCCTCGGACAGGGGCCCTACGAGCAGTACTTC. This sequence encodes CALGQGPYEQYF.

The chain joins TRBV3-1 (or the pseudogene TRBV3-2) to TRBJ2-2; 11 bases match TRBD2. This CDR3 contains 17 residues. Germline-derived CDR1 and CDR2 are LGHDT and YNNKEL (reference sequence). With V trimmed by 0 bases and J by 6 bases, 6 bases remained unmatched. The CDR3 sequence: CASSQDVRLAGSGELFF. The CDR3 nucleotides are TGTGCCAGCAGCCAAGATGTGAGACTAGCGGGGTCCGGGGAGCTGTTTTTT.